This T cell receptor beta chain was retrieved from a study of T cells in Graves' hyperthyroidism and ophthalmopathy (dated by TCRdb to the late 2010s). Regarding the complete study: Peripheral blood was collected at initial diagnosis, before any treatment. To identify distinguishing TCR V-J signatures, a discovery cohort of 95 to 100 patients was used, comprising some 45 with Graves' ophthalmopathy and around 60 with stable Graves' hyperthyroidism. Prospective prediction of ophthalmopathy was tested in an independent validation cohort of under 20 hyperthyroidism patients and 17 patients who later progressed to ophthalmopathy. For training and testing, the 100 patients in the discovery cohort were randomly divided in a 7:3 ratio. The study also compared thyroid tissue and blood T-cell repertoires from a handful of Graves' hyperthyroidism patients. Following sampling, methimazole starting at 30 mg daily was given to hyperthyroidism patients, and high-dose intravenous methylprednisolone was given to ophthalmopathy patients. TCR Vbeta CDR3 sequencing of approximately 140 peripheral blood samples (fewer than 45 ophthalmopathy, 75 to 85 hyperthyroidism and approximately 17 progressor patients) is reported in the paper. What the study reported, not specific to this receptor: In cross-validation, a model built on a 13 V-J signature told ophthalmopathy apart from stable hyperthyroidism with approximately 91% sensitivity and approximately 81% specificity, and in testing the same model reached 80%/75%. No statistical method was used to set the sample size in advance, and investigators knew the group allocation. In validation, progression to ophthalmopathy was predicted by the model with approximately 67% sensitivity and 72% to 80% specificity, a median of approximately 6.5 months before onset. Most expanded thyroid clonotypes (frequency above 0.001) were also found in blood, which suggests that blood repertoires may mirror thyroid immune responses.

In this sample, this clonotype turned up many times. The antigen it binds to is not known. Base qualities are not at hand, and no much larger clone is one base apart. A patient counted as having stable Graves' hyperthyroidism if no progression to ophthalmopathy occurred over 18 months of follow-up. The hyperthyroidism patients were between 18 and 65 years old and newly diagnosed, with a disease duration of less than 2 months. The study excluded patients with uncontrolled infections, other autoimmune diseases, pregnancy or lactation. Clinical symptoms, serum thyroxine and TRAb, thyroid ultrasound, and orbital computed tomography formed the basis for the diagnoses. PBMCs were separated from around 9.1 ml of fresh peripheral blood using Ficoll-Paque density gradient centrifugation. Total RNA was extracted with Trizol reagent, and quality was checked on an Agilent 2100 Bioanalyzer. Looking up the germline V gene yields CDR1 SGDLS and CDR2 YYNGEE. The V and J ends are trimmed by 3 bases and 0 bases, leaving 15 bases between them. The CDR3 sequence holds 17 residues, the cysteine and phenylalanine included. Just the 51-base CDR3 DNA is kept, in frame starting at base 1.

Amplification of TCR beta CDR3 regions was carried out from RNA transcripts. The first round of RT-PCR for the TCR CDR3 was performed with the HTBI primer set and the Qiagen OneStep RT-PCR kit. The libraries were constructed in a second round of multiplex PCR and then size-selected and purified. Paired-end sequencing of the libraries was performed with 100 bp reads on an Illumina HiSeq2000. In the source study's methods: Raw data were processed with SOAPnuke, discarding reads with adapters, uncalled bases, mean Phred below 15, or no exact constant-primer or identifier match. High-quality paired reads were merged using COPE v1.2.5, and each unique nucleotide sequence was defined as a clonotype. MiTCR v1.1 was used to align the clonotypes against IMGT TRBV, TRBD and TRBJ reference segments. The analysis included only V-J combinations with a frequency above 0.0001, which together covered approximately 99% of the repertoires. The TCS score was defined as the ratio of F50 (clonal expansion) to E x V (chaos), calculated using BLOSUM62-based TCRdist between CDR3 peptides within each V-J. Welch's t-statistics and random forest reduced 500 to 550 V-J features to about 13, which were used in a naive Bayes classifier (R e1071). TCRdb trimmed the raw reads at Q25, called clones with MiXCR and kept productive beta chains. CDR3 protein duplicates are merged, each entry listing the most common genes and DNA. TCRdb's processing, not the authors' own work, is the source of the V and J calls. The sample table contains under 400,000 distinct CDR3 sequences; only one count was recorded for approximately 14% of them. The top ten constitute approximately 9.9% of the sample.

The sequence was obtained from an older woman with Graves' hyperthyroidism. The sample comprised blood. The sequence is built from TRBV9 and TRBJ1-4; the D gene is possibly TRBD1, with 6 bases matching. The CDR3 protein sequence reads: CASSAPVGQSTNEKLFF. The base sequence is TGTGCCAGCAGCGCTCCCGTTGGACAGTCAACTAATGAAAAACTGTTTTTT.